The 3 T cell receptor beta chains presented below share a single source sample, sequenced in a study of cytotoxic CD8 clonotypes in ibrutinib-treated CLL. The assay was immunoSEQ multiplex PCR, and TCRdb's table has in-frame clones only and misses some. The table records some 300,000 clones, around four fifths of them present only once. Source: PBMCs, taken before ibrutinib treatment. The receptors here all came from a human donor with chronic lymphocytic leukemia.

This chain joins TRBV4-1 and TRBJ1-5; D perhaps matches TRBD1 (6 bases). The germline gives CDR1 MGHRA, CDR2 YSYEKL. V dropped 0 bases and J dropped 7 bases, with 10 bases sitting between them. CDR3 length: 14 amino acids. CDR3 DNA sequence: TGCGCCAGCAGCCAAGAGGGGGCAAGCCAGCCCCAGCATTTT. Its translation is CASSQEGASQPQHF.

The chain's CDR3 is CASSYSGQYHYGYTF. The CDR3 nucleotides are TGTGCCAGCAGTTACTCAGGACAGTATCACTATGGCTACACCTTC. The V call is TRBV6-5, the J call TRBJ1-2; tentatively, D is TRBD1 (6 bases). The length of the CDR3 is 15 residues. V dropped 0 bases and J dropped 3 bases, with 11 bases sitting between them. Germline V gene sequence: CDR1 MNHEY, CDR2 SVGAGI.

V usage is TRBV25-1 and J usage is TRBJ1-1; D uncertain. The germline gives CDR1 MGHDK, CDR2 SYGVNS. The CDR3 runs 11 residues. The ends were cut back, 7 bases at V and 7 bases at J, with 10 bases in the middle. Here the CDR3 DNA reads TGTGCCAGCACCAGAAGTAGTGAAGCTTTCTTT. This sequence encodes CASTRSSEAFF.